The 29 T cell receptor beta chains below were found in one sample sequenced in a study of T cell changes during pregnancy in multiple sclerosis. Libraries were prepared by immunoSEQ multiplex PCR; TCRdb keeps only in-frame clonotypes and omits some of them. This table has 84,000 or so clones, approximately 94% appearing once. Sequenced material: peripheral blood, taken in the third trimester of pregnancy. The origin of the receptors is a female donor with multiple sclerosis, enrolled in a pregnancy study.

Comments on this clone: One junction end does not reproduce the germline sequence, and a read error may be involved. The chain links TRBV2 to TRBJ1-2, with 9 bases matching TRBD1. The CDR3 has 14 residues. Germline-derived CDR1 and CDR2 are SNHLY and FYNNEI. The CDR3 region is CASTEQGAVGGYTF. For the CDR3, the DNA is TGTGCCAGCACTGAACAGGGGGCGGTAGGTGGCTACACCTTC.

The chain combines TRBV2 with TRBJ1-2, with D unclear. Trimming shortened V by 4 bases and J by 2 bases, and 11 bases separated the two germline ends. Germline lookup yields CDR1 SNHLY and CDR2 FYNNEI. The CDR3 totals 14 residues. CDR3 sequence (DNA): TGTGCCAGCAGTGTCCCAGGAGGAAACTATGGCTACACCTTC. This translates into CASSVPGGNYGYTF.

The chain links TRBV5-1 to TRBJ2-6, with D perhaps matching TRBD1 (6 bases). Germline loops: CDR1 SGHRS, CDR2 YFSETQ. This CDR3 has 15 residues. V was shortened by 4 bases and J by 3 bases, with 11 bases between the two germline ends. CDR3 nucleotides: TGCGCCAGCAGCCCCAGGGGTAGTGGGGCCAACGTCCTGACTTTC. Translated, it gives CASSPRGSGANVLTF.

J is TRBJ1-4 and V is TRBV10-2; tentative D call: TRBD1 (6 bases). CDR1 and CDR2 (germline): WSHSY, SAAADI. The CDR3 extends over 15 amino acids. V shed 2 bases and J shed 4 bases, with 11 bases lying between them. The CDR3 spells CASSERTAFNEKLFF. The DNA of the CDR3 is TGCGCCAGCAGTGAGAGGACAGCCTTTAATGAAAAACTGTTTTTT.

This sequence joins TRBV6-1 and TRBJ1-1; 7 bases are a match to TRBD1. CDR3 length equals 13 residues. Germline lookup yields CDR1 MNHNS and CDR2 SASEGT. V dropped 5 bases and J dropped 4; count of bases not matched to a gene: 4. The CDR3: CASSPRQGTEAFF. The CDR3 DNA reads TGTGCCAGCAGTCCAAGACAGGGCACTGAAGCTTTCTTT.

This chain uses TRBV19 with TRBJ1-5; 7 bases are shared with TRBD1. With 6 bases clipped from V and 5 bases from J, the junction kept 10 bases outside the gene matches. The CDR3 is made up of 15 amino acids. CDR1 is LNHDA and CDR2 is SQIVND in the germline V gene (reference sequence). The CDR3 here is CASRLGLDRHQPQHF. CDR3 nucleotide sequence: TGTGCCAGTAGGCTGGGATTGGACAGGCATCAGCCCCAGCATTTT.

This clone occurred once. The V and J genes are TRBV28 and TRBJ2-3, with a weak D call TRBD2 (6 bases). Germline V CDR1 and CDR2: MDHEN, SYDVKM. V was clipped by 5 bases and J by 3 bases, with 18 bases between them. The CDR3 runs to 16 residues. The chain's CDR3 is CASSAGGLTMTDTQYF. CDR3 nucleotides: TGTGCCAGCAGTGCTGGAGGGCTAACGATGACAGATACGCAGTATTTT. The full variable domain, with the rest looked up from reference TRBV28 and TRBJ2-3, is DVKVTQSSRYLVKRTGEKVFLECVQDMDHENMFWYRQDPGLGLRLIYFSYDVKMKEKGDIPEGYSVSREKKERFSLILESASTNQTSMYLCASSAGGLTMTDTQYFGPGTRLTVL.

The genes are TRBV28 and TRBJ1-2; D is unresolved. This CDR3 has 12 amino acids. Per the germline V gene, CDR1 is MDHEN and CDR2 is SYDVKM. V was clipped by 7 bases and J by 5 bases, with 11 bases between them. The CDR3 DNA follows: TGTGCCAGCACTAGTTTGACGTATGGCTACACCTTC. Translated: CASTSLTYGYTF.

The V gene is TRBV19, the J gene TRBJ2-7; 10 nucleotides line up with TRBD1. Germline lookup yields CDR1 LNHDA and CDR2 SQIVND (reference sequence). V was clipped by 0 bases and J by 8 bases; unmatched bases: 7. This CDR3 is built from 15 residues. DNA for the CDR3: TGTGCCAGTAGTATAGAGAGGACAGGGGGTAACAAGCAGTACTTC. This sequence encodes CASSIERTGGNKQYF.

Written as DNA, the CDR3 is TGTGCCAGCAGATTGACTAGCCGGTACGAGCAGTACTTC. The encoded protein is CASRLTSRYEQYF. The rearrangement links TRBV27 to TRBJ2-7; 7 bases agree with TRBD2. The CDR3 length is 13 residues. The germline V gene has CDR1 MNHEY and CDR2 SMNVEV (reference sequence). J was trimmed by 4 bases and V by 6 bases; bases with no gene match: 6.

This sequence joins TRBV25-1 and TRBJ2-6; tentatively, D is TRBD2 (5 bases). Germline V gene data show CDR1 as MGHDK and CDR2 as SYGVNS. With 4 bases removed from V and 0 bases from J, the gap between germline ends came to 10 bases. The CDR3 length is 16 residues. This CDR3 reads CASSGPGISGANVLTF. CDR3 bases: TGTGCCAGCAGTGGACCGGGGATCTCTGGGGCCAACGTCCTGACTTTC.

The rearrangement joins TRBV28 to TRBJ2-7; 9 bases fit TRBD2. Germline CDR1 and CDR2: MDHEN and SYDVKM. This CDR3 comprises 17 residues. V shed 5 bases, J shed 1 base, and the junction held 12 bases outside the gene matches. In DNA, the CDR3 is TGTGCCAGCAGTCCCCCCCCCAGCGGGAGGTATTCCTACGAGCAGTACTTC. It is translated as CASSPPPSGRYSYEQYF.

The J gene is TRBJ2-1, the V gene TRBV14; 9 nucleotides line up with TRBD2. Unmatched junction bases numbered 12, after V lost 4 bases and J lost 8 bases. CDR1 is SGHDN and CDR2 is FVKESK in the germline V gene. The CDR3 sequence is 16 residues long. CDR3 sequence reads: CASSPHSGRGRDEQFF. The CDR3 region has the DNA TGTGCCAGCAGCCCGCATAGCGGGAGAGGGCGAGATGAGCAGTTCTTC.

This sequence joins TRBV30 and TRBJ2-3, with 10 bases fitting TRBD2. CDR3 length: 11 amino acids. V trimming: 3 bases; J trimming: 14 bases; junction bases outside the gene matches: 5. CDR1 is GTSNPN, CDR2 SVGIG, per germline (reference sequence). CDR3 DNA sequence: TGTGCCTGGAGACTAGCGGGAACAACGTATTTT. Protein product: CAWRLAGTTYF.

This chain connects TRBV19 to TRBJ2-7, with a weak D call TRBD2 (6 bases). The germline V and J ends were trimmed by 3 bases and 6 bases, with 12 bases remaining between them. In germline, CDR1 is LNHDA, CDR2 SQIVND (reference sequence). The CDR3 has 13 residues. The CDR3 reads CASSISSGGEQYF. The CDR3 DNA sequence: TGTGCCAGTAGTATCTCGTCCGGGGGCGAGCAGTACTTC. Combining the CDR3 with reference TRBV19 and TRBJ2-7 gives the whole variable domain DGGITQSPKYLFRKEGQNVTLSCEQNLNHDAMYWYRQDPGQGLRLIYYSQIVNDFQKGDIAEGYSVSREKKESFPLTVTSAQKNPTAFYLCASSISSGGEQYFGPGTRLTVT.

This rearrangement joins TRBV28 to TRBJ1-1; D uncertain. CDR3 length: 14 amino acids. The V and J ends lost 5 bases and 2 bases respectively, with 12 bases between them. The germline V gene has CDR1 MDHEN and CDR2 SYDVKM. This chain's CDR3 is CASSPGGRNTEAFF. DNA for the CDR3: TGTGCCAGCAGTCCCGGCGGGAGAAACACTGAAGCTTTCTTT.

The V and J genes are TRBV5-1 and TRBJ1-1; possibly TRBD1 for D (6 bases). V was pared by 0 bases and J by 1 base, with 7 bases between. The CDR3 sequence is 14 residues long. Germline values: CDR1 SGHRS, CDR2 YFSETQ. CDR3 amino acids: CASSLEQGNTEAFF. CDR3 in DNA: TGCGCCAGCAGCTTGGAACAGGGGAACACTGAAGCTTTCTTT.

The chain carries TRBV10-3 and TRBJ2-1; TRBD2 matches 10 bases. CDR1 is ENHRY and CDR2 is SYGVKD in the germline V gene. V shed 4 bases, J shed 4 bases, and the junction held 1 base outside the gene matches. CDR3 length equals 14 residues. CDR3 bases: TGTGCCATCAGTGGGACTAGCGGATACAATGAGCAGTTCTTC. Protein sequence: CAISGTSGYNEQFF.

In its sample, this clone was seen once. V gene TRBV11-2 combines with J gene TRBJ2-2; D may be TRBD2 (6 bases). Germline CDR1 SGHAT, CDR2 FQNNGV. CDR3 length: 19 amino acids. Trimming pared 7 bases from V and 1 base from J, leaving 25 bases between. The CDR3 DNA reads as TGTGCCAGCACCAATCTAGGACTAAGCGTAAATAAGAACACCGGGGAGCTGTTTTTT. The encoded protein is CASTNLGLSVNKNTGELFF.

The V call is TRBV11-1, the J call TRBJ2-5, with D possibly TRBD2 on 6 matching bases. The germline gives CDR1 SGHAT, CDR2 FQDESV (reference sequence). The V end lost 1 base, the J end lost 1 base, and 16 bases lay between the germline ends. The CDR3 runs 17 residues. The CDR3 protein is CASSLGGSGPLQETQYF. CDR3 in DNA: TGTGCCAGCAGCTTAGGGGGTAGCGGACCCCTCCAAGAGACCCAGTACTTC.

V gene TRBV27 combines with J gene TRBJ2-7, with D possibly being TRBD2 (6 bases). This CDR3 has 15 residues. The V gene lost 6 bases and the J gene lost 0 bases, with 15 bases spanning the gap. In germline, CDR1 is MNHEY, CDR2 SMNVEV (reference sequence). CDR3 coding DNA: TGTGCCAGCAGGAGAGCGGGCAAAAACTCCTACGAGCAGTACTTC. Translated, it gives CASRRAGKNSYEQYF.

This sequence joins TRBV2 and TRBJ1-1; D is unresolved. Germline V CDR1 and CDR2: SNHLY, FYNNEI. V was pared by 6 bases and J by 4 bases, with 12 bases between. This CDR3 has 13 residues. This CDR3 reads CASSDLGATEAFF. Here the CDR3 DNA reads TGTGCCAGCAGCGATCTAGGAGCCACTGAAGCTTTCTTT.

The V call is TRBV2, the J call TRBJ2-4, with 7 nucleotides matching TRBD2. The germline gives CDR1 SNHLY, CDR2 FYNNEI. There are 14 residues in the CDR3. Losses at the gene ends were 3 bases for V and 3 bases for J; bases not matched to a gene: 2. CDR3 DNA sequence: TGTGCCAGCAGTGAGTGGGGGGGCAAAAACATTCAGTACTTC. It codes for CASSEWGGKNIQYF.

This chain uses TRBV6-1 with TRBJ2-2; D may be TRBD2 (6 bases). Trimming stripped 4 bases from V and 4 bases from J, with 16 bases between. The CDR3 sequence is 16 residues long. CDR1 and CDR2 from the germline V gene are MNHNS and SASEGT. CDR3 region: CASSARPLAVTGELFF. The CDR3 DNA follows: TGTGCCAGCAGTGCTAGGCCACTAGCCGTCACCGGGGAGCTGTTTTTT.

The chain's CDR3 is CASSLAGGVGITGELFF. The CDR3, as DNA: TGTGCCAGCAGTTTGGCAGGGGGAGTGGGCATCACCGGGGAGCTGTTTTTT. V gene TRBV28 combines with J gene TRBJ2-2, with 7 bases lining up with TRBD1. J gave up 4 bases and V 3 bases, and 11 bases lay outside the gene matches. The CDR3 spans 17 residues. CDR1 is MDHEN, CDR2 SYDVKM, per germline.

The rearrangement joins TRBV29-1 to TRBJ2-2, with 8 bases fitting TRBD1. Germline lookup yields CDR1 SQVTM and CDR2 ANQGSEA. The CDR3 sequence is 14 residues long. V shed 7 bases and J 0 bases; nucleotides not matched to a gene: 4. CDR3 in DNA: TGCAGCGCTTTACAGGGGGCGAACACCGGGGAGCTGTTTTTT. Its protein product is CSALQGANTGELFF.

V gene TRBV2 combines with J gene TRBJ2-5; no clear D. This CDR3 has 11 residues. V was shortened by 7 bases and J by 2 bases, with 5 bases between the two germline ends. Germline values: CDR1 SNHLY, CDR2 FYNNEI. CDR3 region: CASTLQETQYF. The CDR3 region has the DNA TGTGCCAGCACCCTACAAGAGACCCAGTACTTC.

The gene calls are TRBV6-1 and TRBJ2-7; 9 bases agree with TRBD2. The germline V gene has CDR1 MNHNS and CDR2 SASEGT. The junction had 7 bases not matched to a gene; V was cut back by 5 bases and J by 2 bases. This CDR3 spans 15 amino acids. The CDR3 DNA is TGTGCCAGCAGTCCAACTAGCGGGCCTGCCTACGAGCAGTACTTC. The encoded protein is CASSPTSGPAYEQYF.

This clone appeared a single time. The rearrangement uses TRBV7-9 and TRBJ2-2; 8 positions match TRBD1. The CDR3 spans 16 residues. Germline-derived CDR1 and CDR2 are SEHNR and FQNEAQ (reference sequence). J gave up 2 bases and V 5 bases, and 7 bases lay outside the gene matches. The CDR3 DNA is TGTGCCAGCAGCGCTAGACAGGGGTCCAACACCGGGGAGCTGTTTTTT. It is translated as CASSARQGSNTGELFF.